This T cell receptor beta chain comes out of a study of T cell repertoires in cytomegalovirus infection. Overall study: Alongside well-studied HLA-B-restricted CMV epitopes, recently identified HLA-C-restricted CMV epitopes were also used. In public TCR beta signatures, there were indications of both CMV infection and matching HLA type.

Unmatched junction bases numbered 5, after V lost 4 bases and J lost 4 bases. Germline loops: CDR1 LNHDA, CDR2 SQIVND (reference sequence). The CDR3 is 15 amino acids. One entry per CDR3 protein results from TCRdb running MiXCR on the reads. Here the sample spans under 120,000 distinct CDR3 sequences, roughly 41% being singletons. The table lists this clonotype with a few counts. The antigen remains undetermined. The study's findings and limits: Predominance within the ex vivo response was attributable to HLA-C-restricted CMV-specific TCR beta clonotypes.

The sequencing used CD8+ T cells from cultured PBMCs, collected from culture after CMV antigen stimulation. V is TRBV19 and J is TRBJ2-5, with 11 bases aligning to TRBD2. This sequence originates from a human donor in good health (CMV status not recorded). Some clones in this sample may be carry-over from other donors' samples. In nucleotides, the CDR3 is TGTGCCAGTAGTACAACTAGCGGGGGAGGAGAGACCCAGTACTTC. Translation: CASSTTSGGGETQYF.